This entry lists 3 T cell receptor beta chains sequenced from one sample in a study of shared clonotypes between healthy human individuals. Naive CD8 cells comprised CD45RO-negative, CCR7-positively selected cells, excluding terminally differentiated effector memory CD45RA+ cells. TCRdb's table, derived via immunoSEQ multiplex PCR, lists solely in-frame clones and lacks some. The sample has some 2 million clones; around 96% are singletons. The sample was naive CD8+ T cells sorted from blood. The receptors come from a man between 18 and 35 years old in good health.

This chain links TRBV7-9 with TRBJ2-7; D unclear. The CDR3 runs 15 residues. V lost 1 base and J lost 5, with 15 bases in between. The V gene's germline CDR1 is SEHNR and CDR2 FQNEAQ (reference sequence). CDR3: CASSLDTAGSDEQYF. CDR3 nucleotides: TGTGCCAGCAGCTTAGATACAGCCGGATCCGACGAGCAGTACTTC.

The V gene is TRBV4-1, the J gene TRBJ2-1; TRBD2 is a possible D gene (6 bases). The V end lost 0 bases, the J end lost 0 bases, and 12 bases lay between the germline ends. The CDR3 sequence is 17 residues long. Germline-derived CDR1 and CDR2 are MGHRA and YSYEKL. The CDR3 reads CASSQEGLPSSYNEQFF. CDR3 DNA sequence: TGCGCCAGCAGCCAAGAGGGACTCCCGAGCTCCTACAATGAGCAGTTCTTC.

The chain has TRBV7-2 and TRBJ1-1; tentatively, D is TRBD1 (5 bases). CDR1 is SGHTA and CDR2 is FQGNSA in the germline V gene. V gave up 1 base and J gave up 8 bases, with 14 bases separating them. This CDR3 region has 14 residues. The chain's CDR3 is CASSLGPSTDEAFF. Written as DNA, the CDR3 is TGTGCCAGCAGCTTAGGACCCTCGACAGACGAAGCTTTCTTT.